This record covers a single TCR beta chain. Participants were aged about 18 to 90 years from approximately 23 US areas. The method was immunoSEQ multiplex PCR; TCRdb's version includes in-frame clones alone and lacks a portion of them. The sample lists approximately 240,000 clones, around 87% occurring once. Per germline, CDR1 SGHDT and CDR2 YYEEEE. With 3 bases clipped from V and 0 bases from J, the junction kept 6 bases outside the gene matches. The CDR3 length is 16 residues. The data stem from a study of blood T cell repertoires in COVID-19. This receptor was taken from a woman under 40 with acute COVID-19. Sequencing was performed on PBMCs or T cells enriched from blood (not recorded which). The rearrangement uses TRBV5-6 and TRBJ1-5; 7 positions match TRBD1. DNA for the CDR3: TGTGCCAGCAGCTCTAGGGACAGCTATAGCAATCAGCCCCAGCATTTT. The encoded protein is CASSSRDSYSNQPQHF.